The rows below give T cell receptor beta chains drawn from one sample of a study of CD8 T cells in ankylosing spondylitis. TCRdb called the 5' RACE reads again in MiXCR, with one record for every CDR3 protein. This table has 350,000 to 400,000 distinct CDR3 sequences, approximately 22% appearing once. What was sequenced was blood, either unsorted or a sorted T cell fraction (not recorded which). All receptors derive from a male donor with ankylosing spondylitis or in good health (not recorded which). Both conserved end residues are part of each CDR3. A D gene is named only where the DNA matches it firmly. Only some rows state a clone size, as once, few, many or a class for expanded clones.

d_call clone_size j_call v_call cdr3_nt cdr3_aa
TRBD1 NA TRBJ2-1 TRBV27 TGTGCCAGCAGTTTATCACAGGGGGCGATCAATGAGCAGTTCTTC CASSLSQGAINEQFF
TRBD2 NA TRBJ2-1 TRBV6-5 TGTGCCAGCGGTTTAGTAGCGGGGGGATACAATGAGCAGTTCTTC CASGLVAGGYNEQFF
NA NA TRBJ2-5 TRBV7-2 TGTGCCAGCAGCTCGACCCTCGGGGTTCGGGAGACCCAGTACTTC CASSSTLGVRETQYF
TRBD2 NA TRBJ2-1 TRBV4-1 TGCGCCAGCAGCCCCGGGGGGGCGGGGGTAAATGAGCAGTTCTTC CASSPGGAGVNEQFF
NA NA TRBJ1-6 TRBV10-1 TGCGCCAGCAGTGAGTCGACGGGTTCCTATAATTCACCCCTCCACTTT CASSESTGSYNSPLHF
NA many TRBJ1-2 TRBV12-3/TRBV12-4 TGTGCCAGCAGATCTTTCTATGGCTACACCTTC CASRSFYGYTF
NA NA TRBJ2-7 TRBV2 TGTGCCAGCAGCCTTTGGCCGGAGTCCAACGAGCAGTACTTC CASSLWPESNEQYF
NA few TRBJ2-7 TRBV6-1 TGTGCCAGCAGTAGACGATGGGGCTACGAGCAGTACTTC CASSRRWGYEQYF
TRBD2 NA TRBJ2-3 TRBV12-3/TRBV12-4 TGTGCCAGCGTGACCTCCCTAGCGGGGGGCACAGATACGCAGTATTTT CASVTSLAGGTDTQYF
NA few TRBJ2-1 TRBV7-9 TGTGCCAGCAGGAGCCGACAGGCCGCCTACAATGAGCAGTTCTTC CASRSRQAAYNEQFF
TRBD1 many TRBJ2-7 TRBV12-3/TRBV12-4 TGTGCCAGCAGCGGACAGGGAAACTACGAGCAGTACTTC CASSGQGNYEQYF
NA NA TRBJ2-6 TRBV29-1 TGCAGCGTTGTAGGGGTTACTGGGGCCAACGTCCTGACTTTC CSVVGVTGANVLTF
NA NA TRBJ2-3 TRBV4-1 TGCGCCAGCAGCCAAGGGTCGGCGGCTCCGGGGGATACGCAGTATTTT CASSQGSAAPGDTQYF
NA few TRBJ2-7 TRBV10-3 TGTGCCATCAGTGAGACCCAGGGCCACGAGCAGTACTTC CAISETQGHEQYF
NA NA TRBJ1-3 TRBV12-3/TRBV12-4 TGTGCCAGCGCCGACGCGGGGGGAAACACCATATATTTT CASADAGGNTIYF
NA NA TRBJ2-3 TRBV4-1 TGCGCCAGCAGCCAAATCGGCGGTTTACCAGATACGCAGTATTTT CASSQIGGLPDTQYF
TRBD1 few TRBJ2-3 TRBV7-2 TGTGCCAGCAGCTCGGGGACAGTTTCCACAGATACGCAGTATTTT CASSSGTVSTDTQYF
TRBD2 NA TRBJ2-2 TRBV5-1 TGCGCCAGCAGCCCGGTTGTGGGACTAGCGGGGCCAGCGAACACCGGGGAGCTGTTTTTT CASSPVVGLAGPANTGELFF
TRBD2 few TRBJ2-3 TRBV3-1 TGTGCCAGCAGCCAAGAAGGGGGGATAGCGGGGAAAGCAGATACGCAGTATTTT CASSQEGGIAGKADTQYF
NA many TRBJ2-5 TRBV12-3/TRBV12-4 TGTGCCAGCAGTCCGATGGACGCAGGACAAGAGACCCAGTACTTC CASSPMDAGQETQYF
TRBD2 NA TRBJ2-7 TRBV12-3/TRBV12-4 TGTGCCAGCGGCTCACACGGGGGGGCAAGCGAGCAGTACTTC CASGSHGGASEQYF
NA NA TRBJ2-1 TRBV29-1 TGCAGCGTTGAAGATGAGGGGGGTAAGCAGTTCTTC CSVEDEGGKQFF
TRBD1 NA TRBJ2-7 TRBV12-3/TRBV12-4 TGTGCCAGCAGTCAGCGACAGTCGGGACAGGGCGTCAACGAGCAGTACTTC CASSQRQSGQGVNEQYF
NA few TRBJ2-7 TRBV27 TGTGCCAGCAGCCCCCGGTCGGACGAGCAGTACTTC CASSPRSDEQYF
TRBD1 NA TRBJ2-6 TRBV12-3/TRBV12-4 TGTGCCAGCCAGGGGGCCGATGGGGCCAACGTCCTGACTTTC CASQGADGANVLTF
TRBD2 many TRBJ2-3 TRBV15 TGTGCCACCAGCAGAGATGCCGAGCGGGGGGGCCTTTCCTCTAGCACAGATACGCAGTATTTT CATSRDAERGGLSSSTDTQYF
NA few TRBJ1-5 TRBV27 TGTGCCAGCAGTTCCTTAGGGGTGAGCAATCAGCCCCAGCATTTT CASSSLGVSNQPQHF